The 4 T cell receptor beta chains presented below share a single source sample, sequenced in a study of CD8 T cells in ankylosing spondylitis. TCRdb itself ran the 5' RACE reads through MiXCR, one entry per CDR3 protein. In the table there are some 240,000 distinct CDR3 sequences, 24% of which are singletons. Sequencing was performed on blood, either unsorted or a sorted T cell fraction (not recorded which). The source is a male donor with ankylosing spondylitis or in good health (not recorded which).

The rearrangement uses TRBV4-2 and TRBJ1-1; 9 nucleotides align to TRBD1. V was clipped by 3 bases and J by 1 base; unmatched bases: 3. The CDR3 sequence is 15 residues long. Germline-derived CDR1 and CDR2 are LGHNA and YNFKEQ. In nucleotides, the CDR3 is TGTGCCAGCAGCCAGGACAGGGGTCGGAACACTGAAGCTTTCTTT. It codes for CASSQDRGRNTEAFF.

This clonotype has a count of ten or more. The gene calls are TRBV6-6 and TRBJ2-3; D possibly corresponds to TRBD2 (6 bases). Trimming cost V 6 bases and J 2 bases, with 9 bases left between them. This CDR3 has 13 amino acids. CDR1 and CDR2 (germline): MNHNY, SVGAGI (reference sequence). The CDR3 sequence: CASSPGVTDTQYF. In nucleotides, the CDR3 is TGTGCCAGCAGCCCGGGGGTCACAGATACGCAGTATTTT.

The CDR3 DNA follows: TGTGCCAGCAGCCGTCCGGGAGGGGAGACCCAGTACTTC. Translation: CASSRPGGETQYF. The chain recombines TRBV7-2 with TRBJ2-5; 8 bases align to TRBD2. Per the germline V gene, CDR1 is SGHTA and CDR2 is FQGNSA. With 5 bases clipped from V and 5 bases from J, the junction kept 4 bases outside the gene matches. The CDR3 has 13 residues.

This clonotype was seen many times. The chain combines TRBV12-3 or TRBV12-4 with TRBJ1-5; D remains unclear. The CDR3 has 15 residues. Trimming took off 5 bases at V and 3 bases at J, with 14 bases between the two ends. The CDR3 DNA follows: TGTGCCAGCAGTCCCCGGGCGGCTCTCAATCAGCCCCAGCATTTT. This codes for CASSPRAALNQPQHF.